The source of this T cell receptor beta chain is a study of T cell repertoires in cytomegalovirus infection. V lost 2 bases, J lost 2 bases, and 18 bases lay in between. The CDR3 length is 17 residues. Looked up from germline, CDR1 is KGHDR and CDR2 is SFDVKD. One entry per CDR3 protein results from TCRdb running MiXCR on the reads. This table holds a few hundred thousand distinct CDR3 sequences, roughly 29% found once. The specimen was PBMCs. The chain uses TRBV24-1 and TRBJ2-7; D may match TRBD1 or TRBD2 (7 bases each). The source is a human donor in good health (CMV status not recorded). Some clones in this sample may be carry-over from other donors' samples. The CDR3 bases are TGTGCCACCAGTGATTCTGACGGACAGGCGGGAGCCTACGAGCAGTACTTC. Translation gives CATSDSDGQAGAYEQYF.